The 9 T cell receptor beta chains in this list originate from one sample, sequenced in a study of graft-versus-host responses after intestinal transplantation. Clones were sequenced by immunoSEQ multiplex PCR, and TCRdb holds only the in-frame ones, with some missing. The sample has under 150,000 clones; over 85% are singletons. These receptors have no identified antigens. The material was unstimulated CD4+ T cells sorted from spleen or lymph node cells, obtained before intestinal transplant. The receptors here all came from a human donor who received an intestinal transplant.

The chain joins TRBV6-6 to TRBJ1-1; unclear D gene. The V end lost 0 bases, the J end lost 0 bases, and 8 bases lay between the germline ends. In germline, CDR1 is MNHNY, CDR2 SVGAGI (reference sequence). CDR3 size: 15 residues. Here the CDR3 reads CASSYSGLLNTEAFF. Here the CDR3 DNA reads TGTGCCAGCAGTTACTCGGGTCTCTTGAACACTGAAGCTTTCTTT.

The chain links TRBV28 to TRBJ2-7; possible D gene TRBD1, 5 bases. Germline assignment: CDR1 MDHEN and CDR2 SYDVKM. V lost 6 bases to trimming and J lost 3 bases, with 18 bases between them. The CDR3 is 15 residues long. The CDR3 bases are TGTGCCAGCAGCCCACGGACACTATCTTACTACGAGCAGTACTTC. Protein product: CASSPRTLSYYEQYF.

The gene calls are TRBV28 and TRBJ2-7; D possibly matches TRBD1 or TRBD2 (5 bases each). The CDR3 spans 14 residues. Per germline, CDR1 MDHEN and CDR2 SYDVKM. Trimming took 7 bases from V and 1 from J, leaving 14 bases between them. The CDR3 loop is CASTAGTPSYEQYF. DNA for the CDR3: TGTGCCAGCACCGCCGGGACGCCTTCCTACGAGCAGTACTTC.

This clone was counted only a few times. CDR3 protein: CASSPGQGSYEQYF. The CDR3 DNA sequence: TGTGCCAGCAGTCCGGGACAGGGTAGCTACGAGCAGTACTTC. J is TRBJ2-7 and V is TRBV6-5; 9 nucleotides line up with TRBD1. Losses at the gene ends were 5 bases for V and 3 bases for J; bases not matched to a gene: 5. Germline V CDR1 and CDR2: MNHEY, SVGAGI. The CDR3 extends over 14 amino acids.

The gene calls are TRBV27 and TRBJ2-7; 8 bases are shared with TRBD2. With V trimmed by 5 bases and J by 3 bases, 12 bases remained unmatched. The CDR3 contains 16 residues. CDR1 MNHEY and CDR2 SMNVEV come from the germline V gene (reference sequence). DNA of the CDR3: TGTGCCAGCAGTCCTCACGGGGGGGACTTCGACTACGAGCAGTACTTC. This sequence encodes CASSPHGGDFDYEQYF.

This clone was counted once. J is TRBJ1-2 and V is TRBV4-2, with unresolved D. The CDR3 has 12 amino acids. CDR1 LGHNA and CDR2 YNFKEQ come from the germline V gene. V was pared by 0 bases and J by 3 bases, with 2 bases between. As DNA, the CDR3 is TGTGCCAGCAGCCAAGATTACTATGGCTACACCTTC. This sequence encodes CASSQDYYGYTF.

The rearrangement joins TRBV10-1 to TRBJ2-7, with a weak D call TRBD2 (5 bases). V shed 11 bases and J shed 0 bases, with 14 bases lying between them. This CDR3 region has 13 residues. In germline, CDR1 is WNHNN, CDR2 SYGVQD (reference sequence). The DNA of the CDR3 is TGCGCCGGCCACCAGCGGACCTCCTACGAGCAGTACTTC. It encodes CAGHQRTSYEQYF.

V and J are TRBV19 and TRBJ2-7; 8 bases line up with TRBD2. V lost 3 bases to trimming and J lost 4 bases; unmatched junction nucleotides: 11. The CDR3 loop spans 16 amino acids. CDR1 and CDR2 from the germline V gene are LNHDA and SQIVND (reference sequence). The CDR3 bases are TGTGCCAGTAGTATTATCCGTTCTAGCGGGCATTACGAGCAGTACTTC. Translation gives CASSIIRSSGHYEQYF. The entire variable domain, with the rest obtained from reference TRBV19 and TRBJ2-7, is as follows: DGGITQSPKYLFRKEGQNVTLSCEQNLNHDAMYWYRQDPGQGLRLIYYSQIVNDFQKGDIAEGYSVSREKKESFPLTVTSAQKNPTAFYLCASSIIRSSGHYEQYFGPGTRLTVT.

The chain joins TRBV9 to TRBJ2-3, with TRBD2 identical over 12 bases. The V and J ends lost 2 bases and 0 bases, in that order; junction bases with no gene match: 19. Germline V gives CDR1 SGDLS, CDR2 YYNGEE. The CDR3 sequence is 22 residues long. Here the CDR3 DNA reads TGTGCCAGCAGCGTCGAACCCACCCTAGCGGGAGGGCCGAGACCTAGCACAGATACGCAGTATTTT. Translated: CASSVEPTLAGGPRPSTDTQYF.